Below, one T cell receptor (beta chain) is given with its context. This sample is part of a study of blood T cell repertoires in COVID-19. Study-wide background: Sites across the United States, Italy and Spain contributed samples from acute and convalescent COVID-19. Sources were T cells, B-cell-depleted T cells, or PBMCs; the material itself was cDNA or gDNA.

As originally analysed: Amplification with reference gene primers provided the estimates of nucleated cell counts. The data were produced by immunoSEQ multiplex PCR, yet TCRdb's version contains in-frame clones alone and is incomplete. Clone size and the V and J calls come from that table; the DNA yielded D and trimming. The sample contains 80,000 or so clones, about nine tenths of which appear only once. This CDR3 spans 14 amino acids. V was shortened by 8 bases and J by 0 bases, with 11 bases between the two germline ends. Germline V gene lookup returns CDR1 LNHDA and CDR2 SQIVND (reference sequence).

This rearrangement joins TRBV19 to TRBJ1-3, with D hard to call. This sequence originates from a woman aged 50 to 60 in a cohort sampled during active COVID-19. Sequences were obtained from peripheral blood. The CDR3 DNA reads TGTGCCAGTCGCTCAGGCCTCTCTGGAAACACCATATATTTT. This translates into CASRSGLSGNTIYF.